This entry is about one TCR beta chain. The sample is drawn from a study of T cell changes during pregnancy in multiple sclerosis. Produced via immunoSEQ multiplex PCR; TCRdb's table is partial and in-frame only. The profile shows tens of thousands of clones, about nine tenths of them singletons. With V trimmed by 4 bases and J by 6 bases, 9 bases remained unmatched. Germline CDR1 and CDR2: SGHRS and YFSETQ. This CDR3 spans 14 amino acids. The V gene is TRBV5-1, the J gene TRBJ1-1; 7 bases are shared with TRBD1. This clonotype was sampled from a female donor with multiple sclerosis, enrolled in a pregnancy study. Sequences were derived from CD4+ T cells from peripheral blood mononuclear cells, sampled in the third trimester of pregnancy. As DNA, the CDR3 is TGCGCCAGCAGCAAGGGACAGAGAAACGCTGAAGCTTTCTTT. As protein: CASSKGQRNAEAFF.